The rows below give T cell receptor beta chains drawn from one sample of a study of T cell responses to AZD1222 COVID-19 vaccine. The table came from immunoSEQ multiplex PCR; TCRdb's copy has only in-frame clones and leaves some out. The table has approximately 200,000 clones, about 94% seen once. The sequences come from peripheral blood, collected 28 days after the second dose of the MenACWY control vaccine. The receptors were gathered from an adult who received the MenACWY meningococcal vaccine as a control. Each CDR3 is given with its conserved first and last residue. The order of the fields is D gene, V gene, J gene, CDR3 length, CDR3 protein, CDR3 DNA. D genes are given only for firm matches.

>NA|TRBV4-1|TRBJ1-1|14
CASSQVAQNTEAFF
TGCGCCAGCAGCCAAGTGGCACAGAACACTGAAGCTTTCTTT
>NA|TRBV12-3/TRBV12-4|TRBJ1-1|13
CASRILPNTEAFF
TGTGCCAGCAGGATCCTACCGAACACTGAAGCTTTCTTT
>TRBD1|TRBV2|TRBJ1-1|15
CASSEQGYGDTEAFF
TGTGCCAGCAGCGAACAGGGGTACGGCGACACTGAAGCTTTCTTT
>NA|TRBV6-5|TRBJ2-2|14
CASSYQGYTGELFF
TGTGCCAGCAGTTACCAGGGATACACCGGGGAGCTGTTTTTT
>NA|TRBV20-1|TRBJ1-2|10
CSAPNYGYTF
TGCAGTGCTCCTAATTATGGCTACACCTTC
>NA|TRBV30|TRBJ1-4|14
CASRRGITNEKLFF
TGTGCCTCCCGGCGAGGGATAACTAATGAAAAACTGTTTTTT
>NA|TRBV27|TRBJ1-6|14
CASSLLGNNSPLHF
TGTGCCAGCAGTTTGTTGGGAAATAATTCACCCCTCCACTTT
>NA|TRBV19|TRBJ2-7|14
CASTPGPGGYEQYF
TGTGCCAGTACACCCGGACCAGGTGGCTACGAGCAGTACTTC
>TRBD1|TRBV4-1|TRBJ2-7|14
CASSQGQGTYEQYF
TGCGCCAGCAGCCAAGGACAGGGTACATACGAGCAGTACTTC
>TRBD2|TRBV7-9|TRBJ2-1|15
CASSSSRTSGNEQFF
TGTGCCAGCAGCTCCAGTAGGACTAGCGGCAATGAGCAGTTCTTC
>NA|TRBV5-1|TRBJ2-7|13
CASSPGVPYEQYF
TGCGCCAGCAGCCCAGGCGTTCCCTACGAGCAGTACTTC
>NA|TRBV7-9|TRBJ2-7|14
CASSLGGPLREQYF
TGTGCCAGCAGCTTGGGGGGGCCACTCCGGGAGCAGTACTTC
>NA|TRBV5-1|TRBJ2-1|15
CASSRAGLAYNEQFF
TGCGCCAGCAGCCGGGCGGGGCTAGCCTACAATGAGCAGTTCTTC
>TRBD1|TRBV24-1|TRBJ1-2|13
CATSVTGDYGYTF
TGTGCCACCAGTGTTACAGGGGACTATGGCTACACCTTC
>TRBD1|TRBV28|TRBJ1-2|15
CASSLGDSANYGYTF
TGTGCCAGCAGTCTGGGGGACAGCGCTAACTATGGCTACACCTTC
>NA|TRBV29-1|TRBJ2-7|13
CSVLGPSSYEQYF
TGCAGCGTTTTGGGCCCGAGCTCCTACGAGCAGTACTTC
>NA|TRBV27|TRBJ1-4|14
CASSPLATNEKLFF
TGTGCCAGCAGTCCGTTAGCAACTAATGAAAAACTGTTTTTT
>NA|TRBV6-2/TRBV6-3|TRBJ2-3|13
CASSYSGLDTQYF
TGTGCCAGCAGTTACTCGGGTTTAGATACGCAGTATTTT
>NA|TRBV5-1|TRBJ2-7|14
CASSGVGGMYEQYF
TGCGCCAGCAGCGGGGTTGGGGGGATGTACGAGCAGTACTTC
>NA|TRBV5-5|TRBJ2-2|15
CASSLANRFSGELFF
TGTGCCAGCAGCTTGGCCAACAGGTTTAGCGGGGAGCTGTTTTTT
>TRBD1|TRBV29-1|TRBJ1-5|14
CSALMDREDQPQHF
TGCAGCGCTCTTATGGACAGGGAGGATCAGCCCCAGCATTTT
>TRBD1|TRBV28|TRBJ1-1|13
CASTLGTGVVAFF
TGTGCCAGCACCTTGGGGACAGGGGTGGTCGCTTTCTTT
>NA|TRBV11-2|TRBJ2-6|17
CASSFGRRSSGANVLTF
TGTGCCAGCAGCTTCGGCAGGCGAAGCTCTGGGGCCAACGTCCTGACTTTC
>NA|TRBV30|TRBJ1-1|13
CAWSVLRGTEAFF
TGTGCCTGGAGTGTATTGCGGGGAACTGAAGCTTTCTTT
>NA|TRBV19|TRBJ2-7|12
CASSKDRYEQYF
TGTGCCAGTAGTAAAGACAGATACGAGCAGTACTTC
>NA|TRBV18|TRBJ2-7|14
CASSPRQNVYEQYF
TGTGCCAGCTCACCGAGACAGAATGTCTACGAGCAGTACTTC
>NA|TRBV5-6|TRBJ1-3|15
CASSPLTVSGNTIYF
TGTGCCAGCAGCCCCTTAACAGTCTCTGGAAACACCATATATTTT
>NA|TRBV27|TRBJ1-5|16
CASSPVPAGSNQPQHF
TGTGCCAGCAGTCCAGTACCCGCGGGAAGCAATCAGCCCCAGCATTTT
>NA|TRBV4-1|TRBJ1-6|13
CASSQVWNSPLHF
TGCGCCAGCAGCCAAGTATGGAATTCACCCCTCCACTTT
>TRBD2|TRBV27|TRBJ2-2|20
CASSFLPGLAGGKNTGELFF
TGTGCCAGCAGTTTCCTCCCGGGACTAGCGGGGGGGAAGAACACCGGGGAGCTGTTTTTT
>NA|TRBV30|TRBJ1-1|15
CAWIQLRLMNTEAFF
TGTGCCTGGATTCAGTTGAGGCTTATGAACACTGAAGCTTTCTTT